What follows are 18 T cell receptor beta chains derived from one specimen sequenced in a study of identical twins. TCRdb independently ran MiXCR on the 5' RACE reads; one entry per CDR3 protein. The table includes some 500,000 distinct CDR3 sequences, roughly 21% detected once. This same sample was also taken into another study, of T cells expressing NK-cell markers.

Sequencing was carried out using CD4+ T cells sorted from blood. These receptors all come from a woman younger than 30 in good health.

This clonotype was seen a few times. J is TRBJ2-3 and V is TRBV10-3; TRBD2 matches 15 bases. The CDR3 consists of 14 residues. Germline V gene data show CDR1 as ENHRY and CDR2 as SYGVKD. V shed 10 bases and J 3 bases; nucleotides not matched to a gene: 2. CDR3 coding DNA: TGTGCCACCGGGACTAGCGGGGGGACAGATACGCAGTATTTT. This sequence encodes CATGTSGGTDTQYF.

This clonotype appeared a few times. The chain links TRBV7-9 to TRBJ2-1, with D tentatively TRBD1 or TRBD2 (5 bases each). The V and J ends lost 4 bases and 4 bases respectively, with 11 bases between them. This CDR3 spans 14 amino acids. The germline gives CDR1 SEHNR, CDR2 FQNEAQ (reference sequence). The CDR3 spells CASSYGDGYNEQFF. CDR3 in DNA: TGTGCCAGCAGCTACGGGGACGGATACAATGAGCAGTTCTTC.

The table lists this clonotype with many counts. This chain joins TRBV12-3 or TRBV12-4 and TRBJ2-5, with D perhaps TRBD1 or TRBD2 (5 bases each). The CDR3 runs 13 residues. Trimming took 3 bases from V and 5 from J, leaving 10 bases between them. CDR3 bases: TGTGCCAGCAGTTTTGGGGGATTGGAGACCCAGTACTTC. It yields the protein CASSFGGLETQYF.

This clonotype occurred a few times. The V call is TRBV27, the J call TRBJ2-7; D not resolved. V lost 6 bases, J lost 3 bases, and 6 bases lay in between. Germline V gene data show CDR1 as MNHEY and CDR2 as SMNVEV (reference sequence). The CDR3 contains 11 residues. CDR3 sequence reads: CASRNFYEQYF. DNA of the CDR3: TGTGCCAGCAGGAACTTCTACGAGCAGTACTTC.

At least ten counts were recorded for this clonotype. The chain's CDR3 is CASSFGTGGTDTQYF. The CDR3 DNA sequence: TGTGCCAGCAGCTTCGGGACAGGAGGCACAGATACGCAGTATTTT. The chain is built from TRBV7-8 and TRBJ2-3; 8 nucleotides line up with TRBD1. With V trimmed by 3 bases and J by 1 base, 3 bases remained unmatched. This CDR3 is 15 amino acids long. Germline V gene sequence: CDR1 SGHVS, CDR2 FQNEAQ.

The chain employs TRBV14 and TRBJ1-4; no definite D call. From germline, CDR1 is SGHDN and CDR2 FVKESK. The V and J ends lost 1 base and 2 bases respectively, with 17 bases between them. The CDR3 extends over 18 amino acids. Here the CDR3 reads CASSQAWALAATNEKLFF. In DNA form, the CDR3 reads TGTGCCAGCAGCCAAGCCTGGGCCCTAGCAGCGACTAATGAAAAACTGTTTTTT.

This chain links TRBV7-7 with TRBJ2-3; the match to TRBD2 covers 9 bases. From germline, CDR1 is SSHAT and CDR2 FNYEAQ (reference sequence). Trimming cost V 5 bases and J 5 bases; bases outside gene matches: 5. The CDR3 sequence is 14 residues long. CDR3 amino acids: CASSRAGGEDTQYF. The CDR3 nucleotides are TGTGCCAGCAGCCGGGCGGGAGGGGAAGATACGCAGTATTTT.

This chain's CDR3 is CASSYPLRGSKHTGELFF. Here the CDR3 DNA reads TGTGCCAGCAGTTACCCCCTACGGGGTTCCAAGCACACCGGGGAGCTGTTTTTT. This chain uses TRBV6-5 with TRBJ2-2, with D possibly being TRBD2 (5 bases). Looked up from germline, CDR1 is MNHEY and CDR2 is SVGAGI. There are 18 residues in the CDR3. The V end was cut by 2 bases, the J end by 3 bases, with 19 bases between.

The chain uses TRBV12-3 or TRBV12-4 and TRBJ2-5; D is undetermined. The CDR3 sequence is 12 residues long. The V gene lost 8 bases and the J gene lost 10 bases, with 17 bases spanning the gap. CDR3 sequence: CASGPIEGSQYF. The CDR3 DNA sequence: TGTGCCAGCGGCCCAATAGAAGGTAGCCAGTACTTC.

This clonotype was observed a few times. This rearrangement joins TRBV13 to TRBJ2-5, with 9 bases matching TRBD1. Germline CDR1 is PRHDT and CDR2 is FYEKMQ (reference sequence). V dropped 6 bases and J dropped 5; count of bases not matched to a gene: 10. CDR3 length: 15 amino acids. CDR3 sequence (DNA): TGTGCCAGCAGTCGCCAGACAGGGGGTTCGGAGACCCAGTACTTC. Amino acid sequence: CASSRQTGGSETQYF.

V is TRBV18 and J is TRBJ2-7; D may be TRBD1 (6 bases). Looked up from germline, CDR1 is KGHSH and CDR2 is LQKENI. CDR3 length: 13 amino acids. V was pared by 2 bases and J by 4 bases, with 9 bases between. The DNA of the CDR3 is TGTGCCAGCTCACCAAACAGGGAGTACGAGCAGTACTTC. Its protein product is CASSPNREYEQYF.

This clonotype was seen more than once but under ten times. This chain joins TRBV27 and TRBJ2-2; the match to TRBD2 covers 9 bases. Per the germline V gene, CDR1 is MNHEY and CDR2 is SMNVEV (reference sequence). V shed 5 bases, J shed 4 bases, and the junction held 5 bases outside the gene matches. This CDR3 contains 15 residues. The CDR3 bases are TGTGCCAGCAGTAAGCTAGCGGGAAGCACCGGGGAGCTGTTTTTT. As protein: CASSKLAGSTGELFF.

This clonotype was counted at least ten times. This chain connects TRBV12-3 or TRBV12-4 to TRBJ1-5, with D unclear. The CDR3 is 11 amino acids. The ends were cut back, 3 bases at V and 6 bases at J, with 3 bases in the middle. The CDR3 spells CASSLSQPQHF. As DNA, the CDR3 is TGTGCCAGCAGTTTGAGTCAGCCCCAGCATTTT.

This clonotype was seen a few times. The chain joins TRBV9 to TRBJ2-3, with unresolved D. Deletions cut 3 bases from V and 1 base from J, with 12 bases between. The length of the CDR3 is 15 residues. Per the germline V gene, CDR1 is SGDLS and CDR2 is YYNGEE. The CDR3 region has the DNA TGTGCCAGCAGCGCATCAGTCGGGCGCACAGATACGCAGTATTTT. It specifies CASSASVGRTDTQYF.

The J gene is TRBJ2-2, the V gene TRBV4-3, with TRBD2 identical over 7 bases. V shed 0 bases, J shed 2 bases, and the junction held 9 bases outside the gene matches. The CDR3 loop spans 18 amino acids. Germline lookup yields CDR1 LGHNA and CDR2 YSLEER. The DNA of the CDR3 is TGCGCCAGCAGCCAAGAGGGTCGGCTAGCGGCCAACACCGGGGAGCTGTTTTTT. Its translation: CASSQEGRLAANTGELFF.

CDR3 amino acids: CASSISVKALQFF. The CDR3 DNA is TGTGCCAGCAGTATTAGCGTAAAGGCCCTTCAGTTCTTC. This rearrangement joins TRBV12-3 or TRBV12-4 to TRBJ2-1, with D perhaps TRBD2 (5 bases). There are 13 residues in the CDR3. The V gene lost 5 bases and the J gene lost 13 bases, with 18 bases spanning the gap.

V gene TRBV21-1 combines with J gene TRBJ2-7; TRBD1 reflects the table's D call only, with no check against the DNA. TRBV21-1 constitutes a pseudogene. The CDR3 length is 16 residues. CDR3 sequence (DNA): TGTGCCAGCAGCAAAGGGAGAGGGCCAGGGGCCTACGAGCAGTACTTC. It specifies CASSKGRGPGAYEQYF.

In its sample, this clonotype was seen many times. The chain joins TRBV12-3 or TRBV12-4 to TRBJ2-1, with 7 bases aligning to TRBD1. Unmatched junction bases numbered 8, after V lost 6 bases and J lost 9 bases. CDR3 length: 13 residues. The CDR3 reads CASSLDRWGEQFF. CDR3 coding DNA: TGTGCCAGCAGCCTGGACAGGTGGGGTGAGCAGTTCTTC.